This TCR beta chain came from a study of CD8+ T cells in alopecia areata. cDNA prepared by RNA extraction and subsequent reverse transcription served as the template for sequencing. Data came from immunoSEQ multiplex PCR; TCRdb stores just in-frame clones and leaves some out. The table lists around 210,000 clones, 45% to 70% of them singletons. The V end was cut by 0 bases, the J end by 8 bases, with 13 bases between. Germline lookup yields CDR1 MNHEY and CDR2 SVGAGI. CDR3 length: 14 residues. This clone was counted once. The J gene is TRBJ1-2, the V gene TRBV6-5, with D possibly matching TRBD1 (6 bases). The sequenced material came from CD8+ T cells sorted from blood. The sequence was collected from a human donor in good health. The CDR3, as DNA: TGTGCCAGCAGTTACTCGACAGGCCTGGGAGGCTACACCTTC. Encoded protein: CASSYSTGLGGYTF.